What follows are 11 T cell receptor beta chains derived from one specimen sequenced in a study of type 1 regulatory T cells. For these receptors, no antigen is known. TCRdb reprocessed the reads via MiXCR and lists one record per CDR3 protein. The repertoire holds 60,000 to 70,000 distinct CDR3 sequences, about 50% seen once, with around 2.1% in the top ten. Sequencing was performed on cultured non-Tr1 T cells, either the whole culture or a sorted T cell fraction (not recorded which). The source is a human donor in good health.

The rearrangement uses TRBV20-1 and TRBJ2-1; D gene unclear. CDR3 length equals 14 residues. Trimming took 1 base from V and 9 from J, leaving 16 bases between them. From germline, CDR1 is DFQATT and CDR2 SNEGSKA (reference sequence). The CDR3 region is CSARVPSPTGEQFF. The CDR3 nucleotides read TGCAGTGCTAGAGTTCCCTCCCCGACGGGTGAGCAGTTCTTC.

V and J are TRBV19 and TRBJ2-3, with 12 bases that match TRBD1. V lost 5 bases and J lost 5; bases outside the gene matches: 8. The CDR3 spans 16 residues. The germline gives CDR1 LNHDA, CDR2 SQIVND (reference sequence). Here the CDR3 DNA reads TGTGCCAGTAGTCCCCGGGACAGGGGGCATAGAGATACGCAGTATTTT. This sequence encodes CASSPRDRGHRDTQYF. Full variable domain (remainder filled in from reference TRBV19 and TRBJ2-3): DGGITQSPKYLFRKEGQNVTLSCEQNLNHDAMYWYRQDPGQGLRLIYYSQIVNDFQKGDIAEGYSVSREKKESFPLTVTSAQKNPTAFYLCASSPRDRGHRDTQYFGPGTRLTVL.

Note on this clonotype: This may be a read error, as it is one base from a much larger clone. V usage is TRBV20-1 and J usage is TRBJ2-5, with 12 bases matching TRBD1. The CDR3 covers 16 residues. Per germline, CDR1 DFQATT and CDR2 SNEGSKA (reference sequence). This CDR3 is CSAARGTGGSQETRYF. The CDR3 region has the DNA TGCAGTGCTGCGCGGGGGACAGGGGGCTCCCAAGAGACCCGGTACTTC.

The chain joins TRBV4-2 to TRBJ2-2; 10 bases align to TRBD1. The J segment lost 7 bases and the V segment lost 1 base, leaving 9 bases of the junction unmatched. Germline V gives CDR1 LGHNA, CDR2 YNFKEQ. CDR3 length equals 17 residues. This chain's CDR3 is CASSQALRQGAGGELFF. DNA of the CDR3: TGTGCCAGCAGCCAAGCTTTGCGACAGGGGGCTGGCGGGGAGCTGTTTTTT.

The chain recombines TRBV27 with TRBJ1-5, with 9 bases lining up with TRBD1. The germline V gene has CDR1 MNHEY and CDR2 SMNVEV (reference sequence). The CDR3 runs 15 residues. Germline trimming cut 6 bases from V and 2 bases from J; bases unmatched to any gene: 5. CDR3 in amino acids: CASSRDRAGNQPQHF. The CDR3 coding sequence is TGTGCCAGCAGCCGGGACAGGGCTGGCAATCAGCCCCAGCATTTT.

The chain employs TRBV5-1 and TRBJ1-2, with D possibly TRBD1 on 5 matching bases. V was clipped by 0 bases and J by 3 bases, with 12 bases between them. The CDR3 is made up of 15 amino acids. The V gene's germline CDR1 is SGHRS and CDR2 YFSETQ. CDR3 sequence (DNA): TGCGCCAGCAGCTTGGCCCTTCAAGGGGACTATGGCTACACCTTC. It specifies CASSLALQGDYGYTF.

The V call is TRBV24-1, the J call TRBJ2-1; weak D call: TRBD2 (7 bases). The germline CDR1 and CDR2 sequences are KGHDR and SFDVKD. The CDR3 runs 14 residues. V lost 10 bases to trimming and J lost 4 bases, with 16 bases between them. CDR3: CATSRGPNYNEQFF. CDR3 bases: TGTGCCACGTCGCGGGGGCCAAATTACAATGAGCAGTTCTTC.

The CDR3: CASSLDVRQQQFF. The CDR3 DNA follows: TGTGCCAGCAGCTTAGATGTGAGGCAGCAGCAGTTCTTC. The V gene is TRBV11-2, the J gene TRBJ2-1; the D is unclear. There are 13 residues in the CDR3. Germline CDR1 SGHAT, CDR2 FQNNGV. The V gene lost 0 bases and the J gene lost 11 bases, with 11 bases spanning the gap.

This rearrangement joins TRBV9 to TRBJ1-2; no reliable D call. The V end was cut by 4 bases, the J end by 4 bases, with 11 bases between. From germline, CDR1 is SGDLS and CDR2 YYNGEE. The CDR3 is 13 amino acids. The DNA for the CDR3 is TGTGCCAGCAGCCTGGACCATACCTATGGCTACACCTTC. This codes for CASSLDHTYGYTF.

This clonotype was recorded a few times. The CDR3 DNA follows: TGTGCCAGTAGTAAAACAGGGGGCTACAATGAGCAGTTCTTC. Amino acid sequence: CASSKTGGYNEQFF. The chain uses TRBV19 and TRBJ2-1, with 8 bases identical to TRBD1. CDR3 length: 14 residues. Germline-derived CDR1 and CDR2 are LNHDA and SQIVND (reference sequence). V lost 4 bases, J lost 3 bases, and 2 bases stayed unmatched.

This rearrangement joins TRBV12-3 or TRBV12-4 to TRBJ1-6, with TRBD1 identical over 8 bases. J gave up 12 bases and V 2 bases, and 9 bases lay outside the gene matches. The CDR3 runs 15 residues. This chain's CDR3 is CASSLFVQGAKPLHF. The CDR3 DNA reads as TGTGCCAGCAGTTTATTTGTCCAGGGGGCGAAACCCCTCCACTTT.